Shown below are 21 T cell receptor beta chains from a single sample sequenced in a study of beta chain features in type 1 diabetes. Expressed TCRB transcripts were sequenced after all isolated RNA was converted to cDNA. Method: immunoSEQ multiplex PCR; TCRdb's copy keeps in-frame clones and lacks some. The sample lists about 260,000 clones, over 20% occurring once. Study-level points and caveats: TCRB CDR3s from Type 1 diabetes patients were moderately but significantly shorter in all four CD4+ subsets.

Their antigen targets remain unknown. The sequenced material came from naive CD4+ T cells from blood. All receptors derive from a woman in her thirties or forties with type 1 diabetes.

Only a few counts were recorded for this clone. The chain recombines TRBV18 with TRBJ2-3; D gene unclear. The CDR3 is made up of 15 amino acids. Germline-derived CDR1 and CDR2 are KGHSH and LQKENI. V was clipped by 0 bases and J by 5 bases, with 12 bases between them. The CDR3 region has the DNA TGTGCCAGCTCACCACCGGGCCTTCCTCGAGATACGCAGTATTTT. Translated: CASSPPGLPRDTQYF.

The chain carries TRBV30 and TRBJ2-7; 8 nucleotides line up with TRBD2. The germline V gene has CDR1 GTSNPN and CDR2 SVGIG (reference sequence). This CDR3 is 13 amino acids long. With V trimmed by 0 bases and J by 5 bases, 3 bases remained unmatched. The CDR3 DNA follows: TGTGCCTGGAGTGTACGGGGGGGAGACGAGCAGTACTTC. Translation gives CAWSVRGGDEQYF.

This clone was recorded a few times. V usage is TRBV6-1 and J usage is TRBJ2-3, with D possibly TRBD2 on 5 matching bases. Deletions cut 5 bases from V and 2 bases from J, with 11 bases between. From germline, CDR1 is MNHNS and CDR2 SASEGT. The CDR3 is 14 residues long. CDR3 sequence (DNA): TGTGCCAGCAGTATATCGGGGTTCACAGATACGCAGTATTTT. It yields the protein CASSISGFTDTQYF.

The rearrangement links TRBV7-3 to TRBJ2-1; 9 nucleotides align to TRBD1. The CDR3 length is 13 residues. With V trimmed by 5 bases and J by 15 bases, 11 bases remained unmatched. From germline, CDR1 is SGHTA and CDR2 FQGTGA. CDR3 loop: CASSDQPGQGPFF. The CDR3 bases are TGTGCCAGCAGCGATCAACCGGGACAGGGACCGTTCTTC.

The J gene is TRBJ1-3, the V gene TRBV30, with a weak D call TRBD1 (6 bases). The V gene lost 0 bases and the J gene lost 2 bases, with 17 bases spanning the gap. Germline V CDR1 and CDR2: GTSNPN, SVGIG (reference sequence). The CDR3 spans 17 residues. Here the CDR3 reads CAWSVLPKGGAGNTIYF. CDR3 in DNA: TGTGCCTGGAGTGTATTACCGAAAGGGGGAGCTGGAAACACCATATATTTT.

This clone was seen a handful of times. The chain uses TRBV15 and TRBJ2-5; 9 bases are shared with TRBD2. The CDR3 totals 14 residues. V lost 8 bases and J lost 2; bases outside the gene matches: 6. Germline CDR1 and CDR2: LNHNV and YYDKDF (reference sequence). The CDR3 nucleotides read TGTGCCACCGCGTTAGCGGGGGATCAAGAGACCCAGTACTTC. Translation gives CATALAGDQETQYF.

This clone was picked up a small number of times. This sequence joins TRBV15 and TRBJ2-1, with 7 nucleotides matching TRBD2. After removal of 1 base from V and 4 bases from J, the junction contained 4 bases not matched to a gene. Germline CDR1 reads LNHNV; CDR2 reads YYDKDF (reference sequence). The CDR3 is 15 residues long. CDR3 DNA sequence: TGTGCCACCAGCAGAGGTCTAGCGGAATACAATGAGCAGTTCTTC. Its protein product is CATSRGLAEYNEQFF.

The gene calls are TRBV10-3 and TRBJ2-7; no reliable D call. Germline V gene data show CDR1 as ENHRY and CDR2 as SYGVKD. Trimming stripped 4 bases from V and 2 bases from J, with 6 bases between. The CDR3 covers 12 residues. CDR3: CAISGQAYEQYF. The CDR3, as DNA: TGTGCCATCAGTGGCCAGGCCTACGAGCAGTACTTC.

This clone has a handful of counts. The rearrangement uses TRBV7-2 and TRBJ2-1, with D possibly being TRBD2 (5 bases). This CDR3 contains 14 residues. The germline V gene encodes CDR1 SGHTA and CDR2 FQGNSA. V was pared by 5 bases and J by 8 bases, with 16 bases between. CDR3 amino acids: CASSPSHSADEQFF. The CDR3 nucleotides are TGTGCCAGCAGCCCATCCCATAGCGCTGATGAGCAGTTCTTC.

The chain links TRBV5-1 to TRBJ2-7; 8 nucleotides align to TRBD1. J lost 0 bases, V lost 4 bases, and 3 bases had no gene match. Germline V CDR1 and CDR2: SGHRS, YFSETQ. CDR3 size: 14 residues. The DNA for the CDR3 is TGCGCCAGCAGCACGGACAGGGCCTCCTACGAGCAGTACTTC. It codes for CASSTDRASYEQYF.

This chain connects TRBV4-1 to TRBJ1-5; D is uncertain. The CDR3 extends over 13 amino acids. The germline gives CDR1 MGHRA, CDR2 YSYEKL. Trimming removed 2 bases at V and 3 bases at J, with 5 bases between. CDR3 in amino acids: CASSQQSNQPQHF. In DNA, the CDR3 is TGCGCCAGCAGCCAACAGTCCAATCAGCCCCAGCATTTT.

As concerns this clone: At one end, the junction sequence differs from germline, possibly due to a read error. V usage is TRBV7-7 and J usage is TRBJ2-1, with a weak D call TRBD2 (5 bases). This CDR3 is built from 13 residues. The germline V gene has CDR1 SSHAT and CDR2 FNYEAQ (reference sequence). CDR3 DNA sequence: TGTGCTAGCAGCTTAGGACTGGACAATGAGCAGTTCTTC. This translates into CASSLGLDNEQFF.

In this sample, this clone turned up a few times. Other DNA sequences within the sample encode an identical CDR3. The gene calls are TRBV9 and TRBJ1-2; D call uncertain. From germline, CDR1 is SGDLS and CDR2 YYNGEE. Trimming took 0 bases from V and 4 from J, leaving 4 bases between them. The CDR3 consists of 12 residues. For the CDR3, the DNA is TGTGCCAGCAGCGTAGGGAGCTATGGCTACACCTTC. Its protein is CASSVGSYGYTF.

This clone was counted between two and nine times. CDR3 sequence (DNA): TGTGCTAGTGCCGGAGAGACCCAGTACTTC. Translated: CASAGETQYF. The V and J genes are TRBV12-5 and TRBJ2-5; no reliable D call. V was pared by 7 bases and J by 4 bases, with 4 bases between. The CDR3 contains 10 residues. CDR1 is LGHNT and CDR2 is FRNRAP in the germline V gene.

The V call is TRBV5-1, the J call TRBJ2-5; 10 bases match TRBD2. The CDR3 is 16 residues long. Germline V gives CDR1 SGHRS, CDR2 YFSETQ. V lost 4 bases, J lost 5 bases, and 11 bases stayed unmatched. CDR3 protein: CASSRGTSANRETQYF. The CDR3 DNA reads TGCGCCAGCAGCCGGGGGACTAGCGCGAATAGGGAGACCCAGTACTTC.

This clone was seen a handful of times. The rearrangement uses TRBV10-2 and TRBJ2-4; 7 nucleotides line up with TRBD2. The CDR3 runs to 15 residues. V lost 6 bases, J lost 6 bases, and 11 bases stayed unmatched. Germline-derived CDR1 and CDR2 are WSHSY and SAAADI. The CDR3 region is CASSSDLAGLNIQYF. DNA for the CDR3: TGCGCCAGCAGCTCTGACTTAGCGGGCCTAAACATTCAGTACTTC.

The chain is built from TRBV29-1 and TRBJ1-1, with TRBD1 matching 10 bases. The J segment lost 4 bases and the V segment lost 6 bases, leaving 14 bases of the junction unmatched. The V gene's germline CDR1 is SQVTM and CDR2 ANQGSEA. The CDR3 sequence is 16 residues long. CDR3 sequence (DNA): TGCAGCGTCCGCGGGGGACAGGGGCCCCCGGTCACTGAAGCTTTCTTT. Protein sequence: CSVRGGQGPPVTEAFF.

The sample holds a few counts of this clone. The J gene is TRBJ2-1, the V gene TRBV30; 7 positions match TRBD1. Per germline, CDR1 GTSNPN and CDR2 SVGIG (reference sequence). Trimming at V came to 3 bases and at J to 5 bases, leaving 7 bases not matched to a gene. There are 14 residues in the CDR3. CDR3 nucleotide sequence: TGTGCCTGGAGCAAAATACAGGGGAACAATGAGCAGTTCTTC. Residues: CAWSKIQGNNEQFF.

V and J are TRBV4-2 and TRBJ2-2; 10 positions agree with TRBD2. Per the germline V gene, CDR1 is LGHNA and CDR2 is YNFKEQ. The CDR3 runs to 18 residues. V was pared by 2 bases and J by 10 bases, with 16 bases of the junction left unmatched. The CDR3 spells CASSQKSLAGVQSAELFF. CDR3 nucleotide sequence: TGTGCCAGCAGCCAAAAATCGCTAGCGGGAGTCCAGTCGGCGGAGCTGTTTTTT.

The V and J genes are TRBV5-1 and TRBJ2-3; D not resolved. V was clipped by 4 bases and J by 4 bases, with 13 bases between them. The germline CDR1 and CDR2 sequences are SGHRS and YFSETQ. The CDR3 has 14 amino acids. The CDR3 sequence is CASSPAAAADTQYF. The CDR3 DNA sequence: TGCGCCAGCAGCCCCGCCGCGGCGGCAGATACGCAGTATTTT.

This clone was observed a few times. The V gene is TRBV2, the J gene TRBJ2-2; the match to TRBD1 covers 7 bases. This CDR3 has 15 residues. The J segment lost 5 bases and the V segment lost 6 bases, leaving 9 bases of the junction unmatched. Germline lookup yields CDR1 SNHLY and CDR2 FYNNEI. DNA of the CDR3: TGTGCCAGCAGCGCTCAGGGACAGCGTACCGGGGAGCTGTTTTTT. Translation: CASSAQGQRTGELFF.